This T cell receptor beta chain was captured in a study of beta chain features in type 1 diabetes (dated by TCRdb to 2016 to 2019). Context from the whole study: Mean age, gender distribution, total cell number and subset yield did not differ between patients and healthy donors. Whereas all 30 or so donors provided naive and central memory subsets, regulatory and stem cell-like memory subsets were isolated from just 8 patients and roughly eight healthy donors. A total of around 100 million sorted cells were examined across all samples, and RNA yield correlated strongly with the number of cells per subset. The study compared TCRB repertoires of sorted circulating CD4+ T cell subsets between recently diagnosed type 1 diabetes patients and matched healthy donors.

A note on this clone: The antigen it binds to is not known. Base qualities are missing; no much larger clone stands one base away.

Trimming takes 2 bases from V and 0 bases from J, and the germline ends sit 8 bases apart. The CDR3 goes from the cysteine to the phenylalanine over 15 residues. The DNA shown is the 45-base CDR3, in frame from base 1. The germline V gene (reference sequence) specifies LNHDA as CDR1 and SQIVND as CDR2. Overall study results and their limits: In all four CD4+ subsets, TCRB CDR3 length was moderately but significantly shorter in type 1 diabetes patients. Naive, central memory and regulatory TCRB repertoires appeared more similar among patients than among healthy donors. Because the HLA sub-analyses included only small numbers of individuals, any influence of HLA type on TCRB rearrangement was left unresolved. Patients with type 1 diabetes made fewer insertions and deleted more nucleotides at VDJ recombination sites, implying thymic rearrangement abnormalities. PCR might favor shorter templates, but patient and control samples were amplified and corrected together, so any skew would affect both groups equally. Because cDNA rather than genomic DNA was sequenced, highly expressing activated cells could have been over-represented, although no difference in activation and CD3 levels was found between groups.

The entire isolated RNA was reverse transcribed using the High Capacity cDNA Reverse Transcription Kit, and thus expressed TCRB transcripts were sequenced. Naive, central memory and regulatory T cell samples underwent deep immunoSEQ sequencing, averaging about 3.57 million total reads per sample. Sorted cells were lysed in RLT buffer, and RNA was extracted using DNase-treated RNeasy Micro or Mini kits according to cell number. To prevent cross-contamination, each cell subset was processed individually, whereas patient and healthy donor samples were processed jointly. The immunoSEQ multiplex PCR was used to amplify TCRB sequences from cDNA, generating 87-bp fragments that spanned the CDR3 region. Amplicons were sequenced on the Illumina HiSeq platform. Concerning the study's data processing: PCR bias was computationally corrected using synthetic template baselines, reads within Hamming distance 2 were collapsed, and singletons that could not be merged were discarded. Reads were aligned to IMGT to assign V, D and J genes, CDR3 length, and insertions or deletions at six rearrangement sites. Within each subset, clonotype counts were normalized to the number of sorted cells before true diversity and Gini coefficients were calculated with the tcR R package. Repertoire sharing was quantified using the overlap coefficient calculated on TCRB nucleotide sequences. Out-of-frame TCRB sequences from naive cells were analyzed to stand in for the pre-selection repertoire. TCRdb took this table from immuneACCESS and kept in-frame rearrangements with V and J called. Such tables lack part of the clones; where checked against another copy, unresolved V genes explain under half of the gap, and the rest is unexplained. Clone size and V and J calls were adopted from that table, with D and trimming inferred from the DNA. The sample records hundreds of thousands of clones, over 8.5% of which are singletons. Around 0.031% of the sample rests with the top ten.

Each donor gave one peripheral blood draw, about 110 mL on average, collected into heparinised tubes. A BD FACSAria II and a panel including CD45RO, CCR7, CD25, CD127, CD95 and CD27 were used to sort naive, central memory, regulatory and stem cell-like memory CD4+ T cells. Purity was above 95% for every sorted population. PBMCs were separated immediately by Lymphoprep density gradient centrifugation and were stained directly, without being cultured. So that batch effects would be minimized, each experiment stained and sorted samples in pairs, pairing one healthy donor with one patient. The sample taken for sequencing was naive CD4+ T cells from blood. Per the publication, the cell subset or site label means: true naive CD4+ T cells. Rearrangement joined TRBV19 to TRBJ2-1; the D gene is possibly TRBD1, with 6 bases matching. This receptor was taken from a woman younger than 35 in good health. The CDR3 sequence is CASSITGSSYNEQFF. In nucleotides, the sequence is TGTGCCAGTAGTATAACAGGGAGCTCCTACAATGAGCAGTTCTTC. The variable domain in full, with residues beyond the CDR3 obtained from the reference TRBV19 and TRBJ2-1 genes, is DGGITQSPKYLFRKEGQNVTLSCEQNLNHDAMYWYRQDPGQGLRLIYYSQIVNDFQKGDIAEGYSVSREKKESFPLTVTSAQKNPTAFYLCASSITGSSYNEQFFGPGTRLTVL.